This T cell receptor (beta chain) was profiled in a study of T-cell reconstitution after alpha-beta-depleted transplantation in children (dated by TCRdb to 2016 to 2017). For the study in its entirety: The study quantitatively tracked T-cell immune reconstitution after TCRalphabeta/CD19-depleted allogeneic hematopoietic cell transplantation in children using TCR repertoire profiling.

The library relied on PCR. The instrument was an Illumina HiSeq 2500. To normalize quantification of the TCRbeta repertoire, the TCR libraries were built with molecular barcoding that relied on unique molecular identifiers. In TCRdb, the public reads were trimmed at Q25 with fastp and aligned with MiXCR, with productive beta chains retained. Each CDR3 protein appears once, grouped with its most common genes and DNA. For this sample there are some 300,000 distinct CDR3 sequences; about 7.3% appear just once. The leading ten clones occupy approximately 9% of the sample. Broad study findings and their caveats: Apparently early alphabetaT-cell count recovery about two months after transplant reportedly relied on only several hundred rapidly expanded clones derived from non-depleted graft cells. In some patients, the high TCRbeta diversity seen at day 60 was put down to recipient T cells and intrathymic progenitors that had survived conditioning. The frequencies of hyperexpanded clones fell over the following months, and after one year, T-cell counts and TCRbeta diversity were mostly attributed to newly produced T cells.

V is pared back by 3 bases and J by 3 bases, with 4 bases lying between the germline termini. The CDR3 spans 13 residues, from the cysteine through the phenylalanine. The DNA shown is the 39-base CDR3, in frame from base 1. For this clonotype: Which antigen it targets is not known. Base qualities are not recorded, but no much larger clone differs from it by a single base.

In light of the paper, this sample's treatment or condition label describes: allogeneic hematopoietic cell transplantation with graft depleted of TCRalphabeta T cells and CD19 B cells. The children who served as transplant recipients had been given grafts of TCRalphabeta/CD19-depleted allogeneic hematopoietic cells. The sequencing used peripheral blood, collected 360 days after TCRalphabeta/CD19-depleted stem cell transplant. This TCR was recovered from a female patient aged 2-9 years who had a stem cell transplant for Fanconi anemia, so the T cells may come from the graft donor. The V and J genes are TRBV5-3 and TRBJ2-6, with the D gene uncertain. TRBV5-3 is given ORF status, its function remaining uncertain. CDR3 reads: CARSSFGANVLTF. The DNA reads as follows: TGTGCCAGAAGCTCTTTTGGGGCCAACGTCCTGACTTTC.